This T cell receptor beta chain was obtained from a study of cytomegalovirus exposure and HLA in healthy donors. On the study more broadly: It was reported in a later analysis that the same platform had been used for the 120 validation repertoires as for the 666 first-cohort repertoires.

The V gene lost 3 bases and the J gene lost 2 bases, with 8 bases spanning the gap. The CDR3 contains 14 residues. CDR1 and CDR2 (germline): SGHKS, YYEKEE (reference sequence). Clones were read by immunoSEQ multiplex PCR, and TCRdb kept only the in-frame ones, dropping some. This sample has under 200,000 clones, with roughly three quarters found just once. Study-wide points: Associated with cytomegalovirus, according to the listing, were about 160 TCR beta chains.

This clone was observed a single time. The antigen remains unidentified. The gene calls are TRBV5-5 and TRBJ2-2; D gene ambiguous. The source material was PBMCs. The TCR was taken from a woman in her thirties in good health and CMV-seronegative. The CDR3: CASSWAVNTGELFF. In nucleotides, the CDR3 is TGTGCCAGCAGCTGGGCAGTCAACACCGGGGAGCTGTTTTTT.